This T cell receptor beta chain was recorded in a study of T cells expressing NK-cell markers. At the level of the study: HCMV seropositivity characterized most of the eight sequenced donors, and seronegativity one. Broader study findings: For a handful of donors, these clonotypes were likewise the leading ones in the CD3+CD56-NKG2C+ fraction. Whether the expanded NKG2C+ T cell clones recognized HCMV remained unclear.

TCRdb reprocessed the 5' RACE reads, with one entry per CDR3 protein and no DNA. Here the sample table reports roughly 350,000 distinct CDR3 sequences. Per germline, CDR1 SGHRS and CDR2 YFSETQ. The CDR3 is 14 amino acids. With regard to this clonotype: Its antigen is unknown.

This TCR was sampled from a man aged 18-75 years in good health. The gene calls are TRBV5-1 and TRBJ2-3; TCRdb outputs TRBD1, but without DNA this stays unchecked. The sample taken for sequencing was blood T cells: a sorted CD56 or NKG2C T cell subset, CD4+ or CD8+ T cells, or bulk PBMC T cells (not recorded which). The CDR3 spells CASSFPGQTDTQYF.